The entry below gives a single T cell receptor (beta chain) sequence along with its context. This sample is drawn from a study of blood T cell repertoires in COVID-19. Trimming removed 6 bases at V and 2 bases at J, with 12 bases between. CDR1 MNHEY and CDR2 SVGAGI come from the germline V gene. The CDR3 loop spans 14 amino acids. Assay used: immunoSEQ multiplex PCR; TCRdb lists only in-frame clones, some missing. The sample carries tens of thousands of clones, about 90% recorded once. Input material: peripheral blood. V and J are TRBV6-5 and TRBJ2-3, with a weak D call TRBD1 (6 bases). The clonotype originates from a man aged 55 to 69 with active COVID-19. The DNA for the CDR3 is TGTGCCAGCAGATTACAGGGATCCACAGATACGCAGTATTTT. Residues: CASRLQGSTDTQYF.